The present T cell receptor (beta chain) was sequenced within a study of beta chain features in type 1 diabetes. At the level of the study: All samples combined gave over 100 million sorted cells for examination.

The authors reverse transcribed all of the isolated RNA, so sequencing captured expressed TCRB transcripts. Assay used: immunoSEQ multiplex PCR; TCRdb lists only in-frame clones, some missing. The sample yields 900,000 or so clones, roughly 17% seen once. This clone was observed a handful of times. This receptor was taken from a woman aged 18-29 years in good health. Sequencing was done on a sample of naive CD4+ T cells from blood.

The chain's CDR3 is CASGGTGRTYEQYF. In nucleotides, the CDR3 is TGTGCCAGCGGCGGGACAGGGAGAACCTACGAGCAGTACTTC. The chain joins TRBV6-5 to TRBJ2-7; TRBD1 agrees at 9 bases. In germline, CDR1 is MNHEY, CDR2 SVGAGI. The CDR3 consists of 14 residues. V was clipped by 8 bases and J by 2 bases; unmatched bases: 7.